The 23 T cell receptor beta chains in this list originate from one sample, sequenced in a study of response to subunit inactivated influenza vaccine. TCRdb recomputed calls from the RT-PCR reads with MiXCR, one row per CDR3 protein. The repertoire consists of about 500,000 distinct CDR3 sequences, with 16% occurring once and the leading ten covering 3%. The specimen was CD4+ T cells sorted from PBMCs, collected about 24 months after vaccination. These receptors came from a man in his fifties or sixties who received an inactivated influenza vaccine.

This clonotype was seen a handful of times. The chain joins TRBV6-1 to TRBJ1-4; D uncertain. The germline V gene encodes CDR1 MNHNS and CDR2 SASEGT. The CDR3 runs 16 residues. The V and J ends lost 8 bases and 1 base respectively, with 17 bases between them. CDR3 nucleotide sequence: TGTGCCAGCTTCCCCCGTTTGGGATTAACTAATGAAAAACTGTTTTTT. Protein sequence: CASFPRLGLTNEKLFF.

This clonotype has only a few counts. DNA for the CDR3: TGCAGTGCTAGAGTGGGGACAGCGACCTACGAGCAGTACTTC. Its translation is CSARVGTATYEQYF. The V call is TRBV20-1, the J call TRBJ2-7; 7 bases line up with TRBD1. The CDR3 extends over 14 amino acids. V shed 1 base and J 2 bases; nucleotides not matched to a gene: 5. CDR1 is DFQATT, CDR2 SNEGSKA, per germline (reference sequence).

This clonotype has a handful of counts. The V call is TRBV12-3 or TRBV12-4, the J call TRBJ1-6; 7 nucleotides agree with TRBD1. Trimming removed 6 bases from V and 5 bases from J; junction bases left unmatched: 10. There are 16 residues in the CDR3. This CDR3 reads CASSPDRVENNSPLHF. The CDR3 nucleotides are TGTGCCAGCAGCCCCGACAGGGTAGAAAATAATTCACCCCTCCACTTT.

This clonotype turned up a few times. The V and J genes are TRBV5-1 and TRBJ2-3; possibly TRBD1 for D (5 bases). The CDR3 extends over 14 amino acids. The germline V gene encodes CDR1 SGHRS and CDR2 YFSETQ. Trimming left V 4 bases short and J 2 bases short, with 11 bases between. The CDR3 is CASSQGPLTDTQYF. The CDR3 DNA is TGCGCCAGCAGCCAGGGCCCTCTCACAGATACGCAGTATTTT.

This clonotype has only a few counts. The J gene is TRBJ1-4, the V gene TRBV6-1; 7 positions agree with TRBD1. The CDR3 sequence is 14 residues long. Per germline, CDR1 MNHNS and CDR2 SASEGT. V shed 7 bases, J shed 8 bases, and the junction held 10 bases outside the gene matches. The CDR3 DNA reads TGTGCCAGCACTGCCGGGACAGCCGTAGAAAAACTGTTTTTT. Protein: CASTAGTAVEKLFF.

The chain combines TRBV28 with TRBJ2-3; 9 bases agree with TRBD1. V lost 5 bases to trimming and J lost 3 bases; unmatched junction nucleotides: 6. The germline gives CDR1 MDHEN, CDR2 SYDVKM. This CDR3 has 15 residues. The CDR3 sequence is CASSRPGQGTDTQYF. As DNA, the CDR3 is TGTGCCAGCAGTAGACCGGGACAGGGAACAGATACGCAGTATTTT.

The chain employs TRBV24-1 and TRBJ2-1; 7 bases match TRBD2. Per the germline V gene, CDR1 is KGHDR and CDR2 is SFDVKD. The length of the CDR3 is 15 residues. V lost 6 bases and J lost 2; bases outside the gene matches: 6. In nucleotides, the CDR3 is TGTGCCACCAGTCCCTGGGGGGGAGCCTACAATGAGCAGTTCTTC. This gives the protein CATSPWGGAYNEQFF.

This clonotype was seen only a few times. The chain carries TRBV7-9 and TRBJ2-5; the D call may be TRBD1 or TRBD2 (6 bases each). The CDR3 spans 16 residues. V was clipped by 2 bases and J by 2 bases, with 15 bases between them. Germline lookup yields CDR1 SEHNR and CDR2 FQNEAQ (reference sequence). The CDR3 is CASSLTGAGVQETQYF. The CDR3 nucleotides read TGTGCCAGCAGCTTAACGGGGGCCGGTGTACAAGAGACCCAGTACTTC.

The rearrangement joins TRBV11-2 to TRBJ2-1; the match to TRBD2 covers 9 bases. Trimming removed 5 bases from V and 7 bases from J; junction bases left unmatched: 3. The CDR3 runs to 13 residues. Per germline, CDR1 SGHAT and CDR2 FQNNGV. DNA of the CDR3: TGTGCCAGCAGCCGCGGGGGGGCAAATGAGCAGTTCTTC. This gives the protein CASSRGGANEQFF.

At least ten counts were recorded for this clonotype. V usage is TRBV29-1 and J usage is TRBJ2-5; D possibly uses TRBD1 or TRBD2 (5 bases each). This CDR3 region has 15 residues. The V gene's germline CDR1 is SQVTM and CDR2 ANQGSEA. V was clipped by 5 bases and J by 1 base, with 17 bases between them. CDR3 sequence: CSVSNPGTVQETQYF. CDR3 DNA: TGCAGCGTTTCCAACCCCGGGACGGTCCAAGAGACCCAGTACTTC.

This chain connects TRBV9 to TRBJ2-1, with D possibly being TRBD2 (5 bases). This CDR3 is 15 amino acids long. Germline V CDR1 and CDR2: SGDLS, YYNGEE. Trimming left V 0 bases short and J 9 bases short, with 16 bases between. Here the CDR3 reads CASSVGSPVGSEQFF. CDR3 nucleotide sequence: TGTGCCAGCAGCGTAGGTAGTCCCGTAGGGAGTGAGCAGTTCTTC. The full variable domain, rest sourced from reference TRBV9 and TRBJ2-1, is DSGVTQTPKHLITATGQRVTLRCSPRSGDLSVYWYQQSLDQGLQFLIQYYNGEERAKGNILERFSAQQFPDLHSELNLSSLELGDSALYFCASSVGSPVGSEQFFGPGTRLTVL.

The chain links TRBV6-2 or TRBV6-3 to TRBJ2-1; 8 bases are a match to TRBD1. The CDR3 runs to 15 residues. Per germline, CDR1 MNHEY and CDR2 SVGEGT. The V segment lost 0 bases and the J segment 10 bases; nucleotides outside the gene matches: 8. Here the CDR3 DNA reads TGTGCCAGCAGTTACTCGATTCAGGGGGCTGGCGAGCAGTTCTTC. This translates into CASSYSIQGAGEQFF.

This clonotype was detected a few times. J is TRBJ2-5 and V is TRBV7-2; D might be TRBD1 (6 bases). This CDR3 is built from 14 residues. Trimming pared 3 bases from V and 3 bases from J, leaving 11 bases between. Per germline, CDR1 SGHTA and CDR2 FQGNSA. Written as DNA, the CDR3 is TGTGCCAGCAGCTTCCGGGACACAAAAGAGACCCAGTACTTC. Amino acid sequence: CASSFRDTKETQYF.

This clonotype was counted a few times. J is TRBJ2-1 and V is TRBV7-2; D is ambiguous. Trimming stripped 1 base from V and 9 bases from J, with 10 bases between. Looked up from germline, CDR1 is SGHTA and CDR2 is FQGNSA. This CDR3 has 13 residues. The CDR3 nucleotides read TGTGCCAGCAGCTTAGAGCGTCTGGGTGAGCAGTTCTTC. Its protein product is CASSLERLGEQFF. The full variable domain, rest sourced from reference TRBV7-2 and TRBJ2-1, is GAGVSQSPSNKVTEKGKDVELRCDPISGHTALYWYRQSLGQGLEFLIYFQGNSAPDKSGLPSDRFSAERTGGSVSTLTIQRTQQEDSAVYLCASSLERLGEQFFGPGTRLTVL.

The sample holds a few counts of this clonotype. This rearrangement joins TRBV2 to TRBJ1-5; possible D gene TRBD1, 5 bases. Trimming stripped 7 bases from V and 4 bases from J, with 17 bases between. The germline gives CDR1 SNHLY, CDR2 FYNNEI. This CDR3 has 15 amino acids. This chain's CDR3 is CASTRQPGLNQPQHF. The DNA of the CDR3 is TGTGCCAGCACCCGACAGCCGGGTTTGAATCAGCCCCAGCATTTT.

This CDR3 reads CASSHASNTGELFF. The CDR3 coding sequence is TGTGCCAGCAGCCACGCATCGAACACCGGGGAGCTGTTTTTT. The V gene is TRBV4-2, the J gene TRBJ2-2; D is unresolved. Germline CDR1 is LGHNA and CDR2 is YNFKEQ. The CDR3 totals 14 residues. V was pared by 3 bases and J by 0 bases, with 5 bases between.

This clonotype was picked up many times. V and J are TRBV18 and TRBJ2-1, with D possibly TRBD2 on 6 matching bases. In germline, CDR1 is KGHSH, CDR2 LQKENI. The length of the CDR3 is 16 residues. V dropped 4 bases and J dropped 1 base, with 14 bases sitting between them. Here the CDR3 reads CASSRVGSSSYNEQFF. For the CDR3, the DNA is TGTGCCAGCTCACGGGTCGGGAGTAGTTCCTACAATGAGCAGTTCTTC.

This clonotype was seen a handful of times. V gene TRBV5-6 combines with J gene TRBJ2-3, with D possibly TRBD2 on 6 matching bases. Germline-derived CDR1 and CDR2 are SGHDT and YYEEEE. Trimming removed 2 bases at V and 7 bases at J, with 11 bases between. The CDR3 length is 13 residues. Written as DNA, the CDR3 is TGTGCCAGCAGCTTTTCCGGGAGTAATACGCAGTATTTT. Residues: CASSFSGSNTQYF.

This clonotype was counted between two and nine times. The chain couples TRBV7-6 to TRBJ1-6; D unclear. The CDR3 consists of 12 residues. Germline V gives CDR1 SGHVS, CDR2 FNYEAQ. V shed 6 bases and J shed 9 bases, with 9 bases lying between them. The CDR3 here is CASRGYLSPLHF. The CDR3 DNA is TGTGCCAGCAGGGGGTATCTTTCACCCCTCCACTTT.

This clonotype was observed a handful of times. V gene TRBV4-3 combines with J gene TRBJ2-1; TRBD1 matches at 9 bases. The CDR3 loop spans 15 amino acids. V dropped 0 bases and J dropped 9; count of bases not matched to a gene: 6. Per the germline V gene, CDR1 is LGHNA and CDR2 is YSLEER. The CDR3 DNA follows: TGCGCCAGCAGCCAAGAGGACAGGGGTGGGATTGAGCAGTTCTTC. Amino acids: CASSQEDRGGIEQFF.

This clonotype was counted ten times or more. The V gene is TRBV28, the J gene TRBJ2-5, with 7 nucleotides matching TRBD1. The V gene end was trimmed by 6 bases and the J gene end by 2 bases; junction bases not matched to a gene: 9. This CDR3 has 15 amino acids. CDR1 is MDHEN and CDR2 is SYDVKM in the germline V gene. CDR3 DNA: TGTGCCAGCAGAGAGACAGGGAGAGCTCAAGAGACCCAGTACTTC. This codes for CASRETGRAQETQYF.

This clonotype turned up a few times. The gene calls are TRBV4-3 and TRBJ2-7; a possible D gene is TRBD1 (6 bases). In germline, CDR1 is LGHNA, CDR2 YSLEER. The CDR3 has 14 amino acids. Trimming shortened V by 0 bases and J by 6 bases, and 12 bases separated the two germline ends. The DNA for the CDR3 is TGCGCCAGCAGCCAAGAATGGACAGCCCCCGAGCAGTACTTC. It is translated as CASSQEWTAPEQYF.

This clonotype was observed many times. The chain couples TRBV12-3 or TRBV12-4 to TRBJ1-1; possible D gene TRBD1, 5 bases. This CDR3 has 15 residues. Trimming removed 6 bases from V and 0 bases from J, with 14 bases in between. The CDR3 bases are TGTGCCAGCAGAAGGCCGGGACCGATGAACACTGAAGCTTTCTTT. Translated: CASRRPGPMNTEAFF.